This passage covers 21 T cell receptor beta chains from one sample sequenced in a study of regulatory T cells. Primers: 52 TRBV forward and 13 TRBJ reverse. Clones were read by immunoSEQ multiplex PCR, and TCRdb kept only the in-frame ones, dropping some. The table lists approximately 20,000 clones, 93% of them singletons, with 3.5% in the top ten. Sequences were obtained from CD8+ T cells sorted from blood. The receptors come from a child younger than 10 with CD3G deficiency.

The rearrangement joins TRBV7-8 to TRBJ2-2; D perhaps matches TRBD2 (6 bases). Per germline, CDR1 SGHVS and CDR2 FQNEAQ. This CDR3 comprises 13 residues. V was cut by 3 bases and J by 6 bases, with 8 bases left in between. This chain's CDR3 is CASSLGGAGELFF. In DNA, the CDR3 is TGTGCCAGCAGCTTGGGGGGAGCCGGGGAGCTGTTTTTT.

This rearrangement joins TRBV4-1 to TRBJ1-4; D unclear. V dropped 1 base and J dropped 5 bases, with 2 bases sitting between them. This CDR3 contains 12 residues. Germline CDR1 reads MGHRA; CDR2 reads YSYEKL. The CDR3 sequence: CASSQGNEKLFF. The DNA for the CDR3 is TGCGCCAGCAGCCAAGGAAATGAAAAACTGTTTTTT.

The chain links TRBV28 to TRBJ2-7, with 7 bases matching TRBD1. V trimming: 3 bases; J trimming: 5 bases; junction bases outside the gene matches: 10. CDR3 length equals 15 residues. CDR1 MDHEN and CDR2 SYDVKM come from the germline V gene. The CDR3 reads CASSFEGAQGNEQYF. CDR3 DNA: TGTGCCAGCAGTTTCGAGGGGGCGCAGGGGAACGAGCAGTACTTC.

This chain links TRBV27 with TRBJ2-7, with D possibly being TRBD1 (5 bases). Trimming stripped 1 base from V and 5 bases from J, with 9 bases between. The CDR3 length is 13 residues. Germline CDR1 MNHEY, CDR2 SMNVEV (reference sequence). As DNA, the CDR3 is TGTGCCAGCAGTTTATATGTAGGGGACGAGCAGTACTTC. Protein product: CASSLYVGDEQYF.

This clone was counted once. This sequence joins TRBV28 and TRBJ2-5, with 7 bases matching TRBD2. Germline CDR1 reads MDHEN; CDR2 reads SYDVKM. Trimming cost V 6 bases and J 4 bases; bases outside gene matches: 8. There are 14 residues in the CDR3. The CDR3 sequence is CASSPTGGGETQYF. The DNA for the CDR3 is TGTGCCAGCAGCCCGACGGGGGGAGGAGAGACCCAGTACTTC. The full variable domain, its missing parts supplied by reference TRBV28 and TRBJ2-5, is DVKVTQSSRYLVKRTGEKVFLECVQDMDHENMFWYRQDPGLGLRLIYFSYDVKMKEKGDIPEGYSVSREKKERFSLILESASTNQTSMYLCASSPTGGGETQYFGPGTRLLVL.

The chain couples TRBV28 to TRBJ1-1; D unresolved. This CDR3 is built from 13 residues. Trimming took off 7 bases at V and 5 bases at J, with 14 bases between the two ends. CDR1 and CDR2 (germline): MDHEN, SYDVKM. The CDR3 reads CASTLGRTTEAFF. The CDR3 bases are TGTGCCAGCACCCTGGGGAGGACTACTGAAGCTTTCTTT.

The chain links TRBV5-1 to TRBJ2-1; D gene unclear. Deletions cut 4 bases from V and 8 bases from J, with 16 bases between. The CDR3 is 14 residues long. CDR1 is SGHRS and CDR2 is YFSETQ in the germline V gene. The CDR3 DNA reads as TGCGCCAGCAGCCTATATCCCCCAGGCGATGAGCAGTTCTTC. Its translation: CASSLYPPGDEQFF.

The chain joins TRBV5-1 to TRBJ2-7; possibly TRBD2 for D (6 bases). Germline V gives CDR1 SGHRS, CDR2 YFSETQ. V was pared by 2 bases and J by 1 base, with 10 bases between. The CDR3 is made up of 14 amino acids. This CDR3 is CASSFGDSSYEQYF. The CDR3 nucleotides are TGCGCCAGCAGCTTCGGGGACTCATCCTACGAGCAGTACTTC. Variable domain in full (rest from reference TRBV5-1 and TRBJ2-7): KAGVTQTPRYLIKTRGQQVTLSCSPISGHRSVSWYQQTPGQGLQFLFEYFSETQRNKGNFPGRFSGRQFSNSRSEMNVSTLELGDSALYLCASSFGDSSYEQYFGPGTRLTVT.

The count of this clone is one. The chain couples TRBV28 to TRBJ2-3, with D perhaps TRBD1 or TRBD2 (5 bases each). Germline assignment: CDR1 MDHEN and CDR2 SYDVKM. This CDR3 region has 15 residues. Trimming shortened V by 4 bases and J by 3 bases, and 14 bases separated the two germline ends. The CDR3 sequence: CASSYGDGPTDTQYF. DNA of the CDR3: TGTGCCAGCAGTTACGGGGACGGACCTACAGATACGCAGTATTTT.

The CDR3 coding sequence is TGTGCCAGCAGTCAGGAAGGGTTGGGCTACTACGAGCAGTACTTC. Amino acid sequence: CASSQEGLGYYEQYF. The chain recombines TRBV28 with TRBJ2-5; D remains ambiguous. The end of the DNA aligns better with TRBJ2-7, so the J call may be wrong. The CDR3 contains 15 residues. From germline, CDR1 is MDHEN and CDR2 SYDVKM.

The V call is TRBV28, the J call TRBJ2-7; 7 nucleotides match TRBD1. Unmatched junction bases numbered 10, after V lost 6 bases and J lost 2 bases. CDR3 length equals 15 residues. CDR1 MDHEN and CDR2 SYDVKM come from the germline V gene. As DNA, the CDR3 is TGTGCCAGCAGCCTTACTCGACAGGGCGCCTACGAGCAGTACTTC. Its translation: CASSLTRQGAYEQYF.

This chain uses TRBV6-1 with TRBJ2-2, with a weak D call TRBD1 (5 bases). This CDR3 has 15 amino acids. V dropped 2 bases and J dropped 4 bases, with 11 bases sitting between them. Germline CDR1 is MNHNS and CDR2 is SASEGT. Here the CDR3 reads CASSEWGDGTGELFF. Written as DNA, the CDR3 is TGTGCCAGCAGTGAATGGGGCGATGGCACCGGGGAGCTGTTTTTT.

There are a few counts of this clone. V and J are TRBV6-1 and TRBJ2-7; no definite D call. Trimming stripped 5 bases from V and 0 bases from J, with 5 bases between. CDR1 and CDR2 (germline): MNHNS, SASEGT. The CDR3 covers 12 residues. The CDR3 sequence is CASSLGSYEQYF. CDR3 in DNA: TGTGCCAGCAGTTTGGGCTCCTACGAGCAGTACTTC.

This clone was seen a single time. The V and J genes are TRBV6-1 and TRBJ1-1, with D uncertain. Germline lookup yields CDR1 MNHNS and CDR2 SASEGT. Trimming left V 1 base short and J 5 bases short, with 8 bases between. CDR3 size: 13 residues. CDR3 coding DNA: TGTGCCAGCAGTGAAGGGTGGGGAACTGAAGCTTTCTTT. Its translation is CASSEGWGTEAFF.

The chain employs TRBV6-1 and TRBJ2-3, with D tentatively TRBD1 or TRBD2 (6 bases each). Trimming stripped 8 bases from V and 2 bases from J, with 14 bases between. CDR1 is MNHNS and CDR2 is SASEGT in the germline V gene. The CDR3 covers 14 residues. CDR3 coding DNA: TGTGCCAGCTGGGGGGCCAGACACACAGATACGCAGTATTTT. Residues: CASWGARHTDTQYF.

This clone came up a few times. The sample contains more than one DNA sequence encoding this CDR3. The V and J genes are TRBV28 and TRBJ2-7, with D perhaps TRBD1 (6 bases). This CDR3 is built from 15 residues. V lost 2 bases, J lost 2 bases, and 13 bases lay in between. CDR1 MDHEN and CDR2 SYDVKM come from the germline V gene. The chain's CDR3 is CASSLTSGTTYEQYF. Here the CDR3 DNA reads TGTGCCAGCAGTTTAACCTCCGGGACAACCTACGAGCAGTACTTC.

CDR3 in amino acids: CASSLGGGLYNEQFF. The CDR3 bases are TGTGCCAGCAGCTTAGGGGGGGGATTGTACAATGAGCAGTTCTTC. This chain uses TRBV7-6 with TRBJ2-1; 7 bases match TRBD2. The CDR3 consists of 15 residues. Germline V gene data show CDR1 as SGHVS and CDR2 as FNYEAQ. The J segment lost 4 bases and the V segment lost 1 base, leaving 4 bases of the junction unmatched. The entire variable domain, with the rest obtained from reference TRBV7-6 and TRBJ2-1, is as follows: GAGVSQSPRYKVTKRGQDVALRCDPISGHVSLYWYRQALGQGPEFLTYFNYEAQQDKSGLPNDRFSAERPEGSISTLTIQRTEQRDSAMYRCASSLGGGLYNEQFFGPGTRLTVL.

The chain links TRBV28 to TRBJ2-7, with 7 bases matching TRBD2. The CDR3 covers 16 residues. V trimming: 5 bases; J trimming: 1 base; junction bases outside the gene matches: 11. Germline V lookup: CDR1 MDHEN, CDR2 SYDVKM. Written as DNA, the CDR3 is TGTGCCAGCAGTCCGGCTGCGGGAGTTTCTTCCTACGAGCAGTACTTC. Translated: CASSPAAGVSSYEQYF.

This clone was counted once. CDR3 loop: CASSEQLSGNTIYF. The CDR3 nucleotides read TGTGCCAGCAGCGAACAGCTCTCTGGAAACACCATATATTTT. V gene TRBV28 combines with J gene TRBJ1-3; D uncertain. Trimming shortened V by 6 bases and J by 0 bases, and 9 bases separated the two germline ends. Germline V gene sequence: CDR1 MDHEN, CDR2 SYDVKM. CDR3 length equals 14 residues.

The rearrangement uses TRBV7-9 and TRBJ2-3; 8 nucleotides agree with TRBD1. Germline loops: CDR1 SEHNR, CDR2 FQNEAQ (reference sequence). V was clipped by 1 base and J by 6 bases; unmatched bases: 3. This CDR3 spans 14 amino acids. The CDR3 DNA follows: TGTGCCAGCAGCTTAGGGACAGGGTTGGATACGCAGTATTTT. Amino acids: CASSLGTGLDTQYF.

The chain has TRBV11-2 and TRBJ2-5, with TRBD2 matching over 7 bases. With V trimmed by 1 base and J by 4 bases, 9 bases remained unmatched. Looked up from germline, CDR1 is SGHAT and CDR2 is FQNNGV. This CDR3 region has 16 residues. The CDR3 coding sequence is TGTGCCAGCAGCTTAGGGTCACGGGCTAGCGGAGAGACCCAGTACTTC. Its protein product is CASSLGSRASGETQYF. The whole variable domain, filled in from reference TRBV11-2 and TRBJ2-5, reads EAGVAQSPRYKIIEKRQSVAFWCNPISGHATLYWYQQILGQGPKLLIQFQNNGVVDDSQLPKDRFSAERLKGVDSTLKIQPAKLEDSAVYLCASSLGSRASGETQYFGPGTRLLVL.